A selection of T cell receptor beta chains follows, all from one sample in a study of T cells in Graves' hyperthyroidism and ophthalmopathy. TCRdb used MiXCR to reprocess the multiplex PCR reads, holding one entry per CDR3 protein. The data show fewer than 500,000 distinct CDR3 sequences, with roughly 15% seen just once and about 19% held by the top ten. Sequencing was done on a sample of blood. The receptors here all came from a woman aged 30 to 39 with Graves' ophthalmopathy. CDR3s include the opening cysteine and the closing phenylalanine or tryptophan. The D gene is left open where the match is weak. Some rows have no size entry. The others give once, few or many, or a class for an expanded clone.

v_call	d_call	j_call	clone_size	cdr3_nt	cdr3_aa
TRBV29-1	TRBD1	TRBJ1-4	few	TGCAGCGTGGGGCGACAGGGGGGGAATGAAAAACTGTTTTTT	CSVGRQGGNEKLFF
TRBV20-1	.	TRBJ2-5	many	TGCAGTGCTACCGGGCAGGGGGGCCAAGTTGAGACCCAGTACTTC	CSATGQGGQVETQYF
TRBV3-1	.	TRBJ1-1	many	TGTGCCAGCAGCCAAGGGCCGAACACTGAAGCTTTCTTT	CASSQGPNTEAFF
TRBV7-8	.	TRBJ1-2	.	TGTGCCAGCAGCGGTAAGGGTTTACATGGCTACACCTTC	CASSGKGLHGYTF
TRBV30	TRBD1	TRBJ2-1	many	TGTGCCTGGAGTGAGACAGGGAGCCTCAATGAGCAGTTCTTC	CAWSETGSLNEQFF
TRBV20-1	TRBD1	TRBJ2-5	many	TGCAGTGGGGGACAGGGGCGACAAGAGACCCAGTACTTC	CSGGQGRQETQYF
TRBV20-1	.	TRBJ2-3	.	TGCAGTGCTAGGGGCTTGGAAGATACGCAGTATTTT	CSARGLEDTQYF
TRBV12-3/TRBV12-4	.	TRBJ2-4	few	TGTGCCAGCAGTTTATCCGCCCGGGTTAGGGCCAAAAACATTCAGTACTTC	CASSLSARVRAKNIQYF
TRBV3-1	TRBD1	TRBJ1-1	many	TGTGCCAGCAGCCACCTGGACAGGGAGAGGGGTTACGCTGAAGCTTTCTTT	CASSHLDRERGYAEAFF
TRBV12-3/TRBV12-4	TRBD1	TRBJ2-2	.	TGTGCCAGCAGTAAGACAGGGGATGACGGGGAGCTGTTTTTT	CASSKTGDDGELFF
TRBV9	.	TRBJ1-2	few	TGTGCCAGCAGCGTAGGTGGGGGGCTTCGTGGCTACACCTTC	CASSVGGGLRGYTF
TRBV28	.	TRBJ1-6	.	TGTGCCAGCGGTAAATTCAAAGGGCTGCCGTCACCCCTCCACTTT	CASGKFKGLPSPLHF
TRBV7-9	TRBD1	TRBJ2-3	many	TGTGCCAGCAGCAGCGCTGACAGGGTACCGGATACGCAGTATTTT	CASSSADRVPDTQYF
TRBV6-1	.	TRBJ1-1	.	TGTGCCAGCAGTGAAATGGACGGCAGCTCGACTGCTTTCTTT	CASSEMDGSSTAFF
TRBV7-9	TRBD1	TRBJ2-5	few	TGTGCCAGCAGCTCACAGGGGGCCCAAGAGACCCAGTACTTC	CASSSQGAQETQYF
TRBV20-1	.	TRBJ1-6	many	TGCAGTGCCCGGGGGGGTACTAATTCACCCCTCCACTTT	CSARGGTNSPLHF
TRBV20-1	TRBD1	TRBJ2-7	.	TGCAGTGCCGACCTACGCGGGGACAGGAGGACCTACGAGCAGTACTTC	CSADLRGDRRTYEQYF